The 9 T cell receptor beta chains below come from one sample, sequenced in a study of T cell responses to AZD1222 COVID-19 vaccine (dated by TCRdb to the early 2020s). The sample's time point label is to be understood as: baseline before first vaccination. Receptors were amplified or captured by the immunoSEQ multiplex PCR assay. TCRdb obtained this table from immuneACCESS and retained in-frame rearrangements with V and J assigned. These tables miss some clones; where compared with another copy, unresolved V genes account for less than half of the shortfall, and the remainder is unexplained. The sample data list over 85,000 clones, and 70% to 90% of these were observed just once. The ten top clones hold roughly 3.2% of the sample. The sample consisted of peripheral blood, taken on day 0 of AZD1222 vaccination. These receptors all come from an adult in good health.

The V gene is TRBV10-2, the J gene TRBJ1-1; 7 positions match TRBD1. The J segment lost 5 bases and the V segment lost 6 bases, leaving 6 bases of the junction unmatched. Germline assignment: CDR1 WSHSY and CDR2 SAAADI. The CDR3 has 13 amino acids. The CDR3 loop reads CASRPDRDTEAFF. The CDR3 bases are TGCGCCAGCAGGCCAGACAGGGATACTGAAGCTTTCTTT.

This rearrangement joins TRBV2 to TRBJ2-1; 7 bases are a match to TRBD1. Trimming took 7 bases from V and 0 from J; bases not matched to a gene: 3. The length of the CDR3 is 14 residues. Germline V gene sequence: CDR1 SNHLY, CDR2 FYNNEI. CDR3 sequence: CASKTGISYNEQFF. DNA of the CDR3: TGTGCCAGCAAGACAGGGATCTCCTACAATGAGCAGTTCTTC.

V is TRBV28 and J is TRBJ1-1, with D possibly TRBD1 on 5 matching bases. The germline gives CDR1 MDHEN, CDR2 SYDVKM. The CDR3 consists of 15 residues. Trimming cost V 5 bases and J 1 base, with 14 bases left between them. For the CDR3, the DNA is TGTGCCAGCAGTCCCCGAATCGGGACGAACACTGAAGCTTTCTTT. Encoded protein: CASSPRIGTNTEAFF.

Only a few counts were recorded for this clone. V gene TRBV29-1 combines with J gene TRBJ2-1; no clear D gene. Germline lookup yields CDR1 SQVTM and CDR2 ANQGSEA. V lost 7 bases and J 4 bases, leaving 20 bases between the germline ends. The CDR3 is made up of 15 amino acids. CDR3 protein: CSAFDWARSYNEQFF. The CDR3 coding sequence is TGCAGCGCTTTTGATTGGGCCAGGTCTTACAATGAGCAGTTCTTC.

The rearrangement links TRBV6-5 to TRBJ2-5; possible D gene TRBD2, 7 bases. CDR1 and CDR2 from the germline V gene are MNHEY and SVGAGI. V lost 7 bases to trimming and J lost 5 bases, with 17 bases between them. The CDR3 consists of 14 residues. The CDR3 sequence is CASNPLGGGETQYF. The CDR3 bases are TGTGCCAGCAACCCTCTAGGGGGGGGCGAGACCCAGTACTTC.

The chain uses TRBV6-1 and TRBJ1-4, with D unclear. V was shortened by 6 bases and J by 2 bases, with 4 bases between the two germline ends. Germline-derived CDR1 and CDR2 are MNHNS and SASEGT. CDR3 length equals 12 residues. CDR3 nucleotides: TGTGCCAGCAGCGGGACTAATGAAAAACTGTTTTTT. Amino acid sequence: CASSGTNEKLFF.

This clone has only a few counts. CDR3 coding DNA: TGTGCCAGCAGCTTCGGGCGGGGGGCAGCGGACTTTGCGGCTGAAGCTTTCTTT. As protein: CASSFGRGAADFAAEAFF. The V call is TRBV7-9, the J call TRBJ1-1, with D possibly being TRBD1 (6 bases). The CDR3 consists of 18 residues. The germline V gene has CDR1 SEHNR and CDR2 FQNEAQ (reference sequence). The ends were cut back, 3 bases at V and 6 bases at J, with 26 bases in the middle.

This clone has just a few counts. CDR3 nucleotides: TGCGCCACTTCCCGGGGGTCCGGGACACCGAATTCACCCCTCCACTTT. Translated: CATSRGSGTPNSPLHF. The gene calls are TRBV10-1 and TRBJ1-6, with D possibly being TRBD1 (6 bases). The V gene lost 10 bases and the J gene lost 7 bases, with 23 bases spanning the gap. The CDR3 covers 16 residues. Germline CDR1 reads WNHNN; CDR2 reads SYGVQD (reference sequence).

The table lists this clone with a count of one. V gene TRBV27 combines with J gene TRBJ2-7; D call uncertain. This CDR3 has 15 residues. Trimming stripped 2 bases from V and 0 bases from J, with 11 bases between. CDR1 is MNHEY, CDR2 SMNVEV, per germline (reference sequence). CDR3 in DNA: TGTGCCAGCAGTTTACAAGCAGATTCCTCCTACGAGCAGTACTTC. It codes for CASSLQADSSYEQYF.